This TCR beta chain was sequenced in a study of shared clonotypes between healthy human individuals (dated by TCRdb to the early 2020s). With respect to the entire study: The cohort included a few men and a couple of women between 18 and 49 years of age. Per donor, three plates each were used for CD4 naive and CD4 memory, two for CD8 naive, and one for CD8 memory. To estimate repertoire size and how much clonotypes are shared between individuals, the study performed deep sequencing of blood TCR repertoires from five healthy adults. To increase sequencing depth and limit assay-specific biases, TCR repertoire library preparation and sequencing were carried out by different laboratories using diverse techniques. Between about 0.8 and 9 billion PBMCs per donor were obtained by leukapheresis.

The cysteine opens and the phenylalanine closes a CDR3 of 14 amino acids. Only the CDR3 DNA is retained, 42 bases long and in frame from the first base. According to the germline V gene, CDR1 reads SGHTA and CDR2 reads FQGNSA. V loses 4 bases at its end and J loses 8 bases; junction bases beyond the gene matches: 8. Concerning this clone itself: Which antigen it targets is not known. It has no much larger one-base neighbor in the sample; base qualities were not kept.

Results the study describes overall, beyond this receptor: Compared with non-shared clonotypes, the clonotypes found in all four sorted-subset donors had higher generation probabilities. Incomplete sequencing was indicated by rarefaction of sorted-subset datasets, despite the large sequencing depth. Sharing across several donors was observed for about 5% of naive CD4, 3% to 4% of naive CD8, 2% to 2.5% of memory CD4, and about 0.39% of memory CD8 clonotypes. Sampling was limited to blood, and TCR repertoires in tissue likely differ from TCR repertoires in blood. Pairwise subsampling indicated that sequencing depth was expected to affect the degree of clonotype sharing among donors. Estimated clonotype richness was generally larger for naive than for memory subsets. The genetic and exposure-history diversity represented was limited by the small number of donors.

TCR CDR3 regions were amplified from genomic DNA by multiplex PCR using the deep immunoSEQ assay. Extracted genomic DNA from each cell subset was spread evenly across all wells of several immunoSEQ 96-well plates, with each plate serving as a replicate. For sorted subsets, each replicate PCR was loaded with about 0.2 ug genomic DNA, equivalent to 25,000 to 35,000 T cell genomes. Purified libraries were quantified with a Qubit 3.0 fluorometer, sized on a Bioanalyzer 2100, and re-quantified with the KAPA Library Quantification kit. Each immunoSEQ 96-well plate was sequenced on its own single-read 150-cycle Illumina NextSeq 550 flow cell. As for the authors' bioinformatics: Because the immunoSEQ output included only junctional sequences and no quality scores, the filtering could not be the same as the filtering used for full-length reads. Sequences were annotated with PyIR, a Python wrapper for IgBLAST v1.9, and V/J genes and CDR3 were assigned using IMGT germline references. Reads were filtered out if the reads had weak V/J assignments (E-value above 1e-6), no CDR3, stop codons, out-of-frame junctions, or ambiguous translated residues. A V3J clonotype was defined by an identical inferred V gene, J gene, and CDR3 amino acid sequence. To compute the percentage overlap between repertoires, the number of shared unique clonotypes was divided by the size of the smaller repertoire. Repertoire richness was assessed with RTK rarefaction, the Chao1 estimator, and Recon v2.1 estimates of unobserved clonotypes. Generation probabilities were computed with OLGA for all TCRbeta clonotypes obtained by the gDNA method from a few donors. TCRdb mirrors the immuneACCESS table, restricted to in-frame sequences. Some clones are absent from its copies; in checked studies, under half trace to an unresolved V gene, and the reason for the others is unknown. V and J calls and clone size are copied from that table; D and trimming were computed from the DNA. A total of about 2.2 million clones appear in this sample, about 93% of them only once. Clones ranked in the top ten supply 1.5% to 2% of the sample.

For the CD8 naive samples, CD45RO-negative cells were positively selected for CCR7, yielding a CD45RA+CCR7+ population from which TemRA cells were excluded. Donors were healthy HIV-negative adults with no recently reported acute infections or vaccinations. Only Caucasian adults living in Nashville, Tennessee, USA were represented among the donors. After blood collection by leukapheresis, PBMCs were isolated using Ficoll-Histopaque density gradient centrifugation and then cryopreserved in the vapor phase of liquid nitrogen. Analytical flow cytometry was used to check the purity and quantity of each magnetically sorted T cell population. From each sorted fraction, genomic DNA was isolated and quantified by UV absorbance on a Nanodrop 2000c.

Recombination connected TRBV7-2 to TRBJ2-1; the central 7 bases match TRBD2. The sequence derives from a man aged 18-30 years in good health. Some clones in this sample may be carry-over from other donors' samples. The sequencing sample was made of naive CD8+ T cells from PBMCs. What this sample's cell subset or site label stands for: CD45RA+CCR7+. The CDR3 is CASSWGGENDEQFF. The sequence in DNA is TGTGCCAGCAGCTGGGGAGGGGAGAACGATGAGCAGTTCTTC.